The clone carrying this T cell receptor (beta chain) was detected only a few times. Its antigen is as yet unknown. The CDR3 is 13 amino acids. V lost 5 bases to trimming and J lost 5 bases, with 15 bases between them. Germline V gene data show CDR1 as SQVTM and CDR2 as ANQGSEA. The data stem from a study of regulatory T cells in long-lasting Graves disease. Study-level points and caveats: Favored gene segments in persistent disease were TRBV28, TRBJ1-2 and TRBJ2-5.

Building of the TCR beta libraries involved iRepertoire HTBI primers and Arm-PCR of CDR3 regions. TCRdb called the multiplex PCR reads again in MiXCR, with one record for every CDR3 protein. Of 600,000 to 850,000 distinct CDR3 sequences listed, 25% to 30% were seen once; the top ten hold around 42%. As for time point: persistent/refractory GD, antithyroid drugs over 5 years with positive TRAb. RNA from PBMCs was the source of the TCR library. V gene TRBV29-1 combines with J gene TRBJ2-5; D possibly matches TRBD1 or TRBD2 (6 bases each). The TCR comes from a female donor with Graves disease. Sample: peripheral blood mononuclear cells (PBMCs), taken when the disease was refractory, from a patient treated with antithyroid drugs. CDR3 protein: CSVSWGAGETQYF. The CDR3 nucleotides read TGCAGCGTTTCGTGGGGGGCCGGTGAGACCCAGTACTTC.